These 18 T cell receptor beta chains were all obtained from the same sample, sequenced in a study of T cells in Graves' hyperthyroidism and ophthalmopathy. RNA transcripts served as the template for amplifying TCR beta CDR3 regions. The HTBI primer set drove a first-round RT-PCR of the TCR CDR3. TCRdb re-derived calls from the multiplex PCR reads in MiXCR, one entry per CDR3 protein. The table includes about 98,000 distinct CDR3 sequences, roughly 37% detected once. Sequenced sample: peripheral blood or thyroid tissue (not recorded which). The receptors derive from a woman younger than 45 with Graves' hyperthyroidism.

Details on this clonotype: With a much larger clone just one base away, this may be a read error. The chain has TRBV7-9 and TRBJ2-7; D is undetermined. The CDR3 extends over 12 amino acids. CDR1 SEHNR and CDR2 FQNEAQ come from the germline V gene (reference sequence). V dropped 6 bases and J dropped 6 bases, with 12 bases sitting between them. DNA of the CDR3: TGTGCCAGCAGTCCCCGGACGCTCGAGCAGTACTTC. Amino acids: CASSPRTLEQYF.

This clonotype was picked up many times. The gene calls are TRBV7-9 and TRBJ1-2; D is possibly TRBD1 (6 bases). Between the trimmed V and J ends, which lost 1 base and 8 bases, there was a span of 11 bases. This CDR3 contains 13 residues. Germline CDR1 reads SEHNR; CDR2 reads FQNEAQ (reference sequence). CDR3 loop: CASSLGAGDGYTF. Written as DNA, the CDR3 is TGTGCCAGCAGCTTAGGAGCAGGGGACGGCTACACCTTC.

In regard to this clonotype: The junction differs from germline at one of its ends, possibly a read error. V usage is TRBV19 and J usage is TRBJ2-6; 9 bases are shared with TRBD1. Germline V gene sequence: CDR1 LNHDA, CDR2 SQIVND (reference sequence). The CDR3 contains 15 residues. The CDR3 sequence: CASSMGATGGNVLTF. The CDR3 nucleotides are TGTGCCAGTAGTATGGGGGCGACAGGGGGCAACGTCCTGACTTTC.

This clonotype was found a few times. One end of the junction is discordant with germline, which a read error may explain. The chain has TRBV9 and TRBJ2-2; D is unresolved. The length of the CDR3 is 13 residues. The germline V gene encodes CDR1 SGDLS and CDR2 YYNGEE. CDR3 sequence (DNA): TGTGCCGGCAGCGTGGGAAACACCGGGGAGCTGTTTTTT. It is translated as CAGSVGNTGELFF.

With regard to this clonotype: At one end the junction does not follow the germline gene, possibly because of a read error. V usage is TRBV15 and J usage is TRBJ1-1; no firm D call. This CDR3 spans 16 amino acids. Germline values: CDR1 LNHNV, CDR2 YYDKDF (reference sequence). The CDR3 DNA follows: TGTGCCGCCAGCAGCTTACGGAACGCTCCGAACACTGAAGCTTTCTTT. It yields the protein CAASSLRNAPNTEAFF. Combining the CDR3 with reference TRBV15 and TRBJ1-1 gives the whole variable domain DAMVIQNPRYQVTQFGKPVTLSCSQTLNHNVMYWYQQKSSQAPKLLFHYYDKDFNNEADTPDNFQSRRPNTSFCFLDIRSPGLGDTAMYLCAASSLRNAPNTEAFFGQGTRLTVV.

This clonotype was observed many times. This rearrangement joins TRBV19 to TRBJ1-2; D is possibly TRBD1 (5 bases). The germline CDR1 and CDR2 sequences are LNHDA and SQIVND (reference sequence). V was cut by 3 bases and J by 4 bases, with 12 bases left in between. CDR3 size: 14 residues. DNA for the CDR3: TGTGCCAGTAGTATTGGCATGGGGGGCTATGGCTACACCTTC. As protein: CASSIGMGGYGYTF.

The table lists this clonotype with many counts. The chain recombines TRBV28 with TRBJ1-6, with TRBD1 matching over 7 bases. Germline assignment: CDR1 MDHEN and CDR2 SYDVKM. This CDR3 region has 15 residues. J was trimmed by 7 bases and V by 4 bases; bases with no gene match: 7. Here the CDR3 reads CASSSPGTVNSPLHF. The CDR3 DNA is TGTGCCAGCAGTTCACCCGGGACAGTCAATTCACCCCTCCACTTT. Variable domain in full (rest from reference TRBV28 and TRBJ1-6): DVKVTQSSRYLVKRTGEKVFLECVQDMDHENMFWYRQDPGLGLRLIYFSYDVKMKEKGDIPEGYSVSREKKERFSLILESASTNQTSMYLCASSSPGTVNSPLHFGNGTRLTVT.

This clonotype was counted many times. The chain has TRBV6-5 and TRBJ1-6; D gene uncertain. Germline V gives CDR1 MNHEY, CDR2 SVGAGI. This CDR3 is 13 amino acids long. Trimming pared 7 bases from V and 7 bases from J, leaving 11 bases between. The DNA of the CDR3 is TGTGCCAGCACCCCTGAGATGAATTCACCCCTCCACTTT. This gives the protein CASTPEMNSPLHF.

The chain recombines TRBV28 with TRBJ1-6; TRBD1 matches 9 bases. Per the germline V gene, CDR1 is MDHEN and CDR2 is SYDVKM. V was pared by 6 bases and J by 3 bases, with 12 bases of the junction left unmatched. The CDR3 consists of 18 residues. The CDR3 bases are TGTGCCAGCAGCCGCAGGGGACAGGGACTTAACTATAATTCACCCCTCCACTTT. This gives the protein CASSRRGQGLNYNSPLHF. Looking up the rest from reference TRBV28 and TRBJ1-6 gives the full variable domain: DVKVTQSSRYLVKRTGEKVFLECVQDMDHENMFWYRQDPGLGLRLIYFSYDVKMKEKGDIPEGYSVSREKKERFSLILESASTNQTSMYLCASSRRGQGLNYNSPLHFGNGTRLTVT.

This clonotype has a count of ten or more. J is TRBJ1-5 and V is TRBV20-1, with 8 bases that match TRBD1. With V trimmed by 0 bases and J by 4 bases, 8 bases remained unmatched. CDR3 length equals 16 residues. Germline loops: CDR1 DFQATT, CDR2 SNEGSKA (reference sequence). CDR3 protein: CSARDAGQATNQPQHF. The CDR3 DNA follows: TGCAGTGCTAGAGACGCGGGACAGGCAACGAATCAGCCCCAGCATTTT.

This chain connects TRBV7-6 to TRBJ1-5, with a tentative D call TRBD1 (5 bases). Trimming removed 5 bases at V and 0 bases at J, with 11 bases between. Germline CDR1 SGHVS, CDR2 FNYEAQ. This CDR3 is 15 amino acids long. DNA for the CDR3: TGTGCCAGCAGCGCCAGCAGGGCTAGCAATCAGCCCCAGCATTTT. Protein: CASSASRASNQPQHF.

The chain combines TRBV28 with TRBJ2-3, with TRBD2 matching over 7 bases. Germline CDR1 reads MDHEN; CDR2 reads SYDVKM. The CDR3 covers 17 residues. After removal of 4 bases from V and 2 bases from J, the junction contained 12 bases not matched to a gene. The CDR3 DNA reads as TGTGCCAGCAGTTCGGGAGCGGGACTCCCAAACACAGATACGCAGTATTTT. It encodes CASSSGAGLPNTDTQYF.

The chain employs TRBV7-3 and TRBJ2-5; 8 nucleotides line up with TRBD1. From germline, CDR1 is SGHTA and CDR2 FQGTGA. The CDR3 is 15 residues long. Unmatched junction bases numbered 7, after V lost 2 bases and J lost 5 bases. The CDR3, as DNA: TGTGCCAGCAGCTTAGGGACAGGCCCCGGGGAGACCCAGTACTTC. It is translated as CASSLGTGPGETQYF.

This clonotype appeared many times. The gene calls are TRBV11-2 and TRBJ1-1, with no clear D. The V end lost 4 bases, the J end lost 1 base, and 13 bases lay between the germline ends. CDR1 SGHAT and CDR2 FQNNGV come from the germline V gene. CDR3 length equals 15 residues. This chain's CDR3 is CASSSRTAQNTEAFF. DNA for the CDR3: TGTGCCAGCAGCTCTAGGACGGCTCAGAACACTGAAGCTTTCTTT.

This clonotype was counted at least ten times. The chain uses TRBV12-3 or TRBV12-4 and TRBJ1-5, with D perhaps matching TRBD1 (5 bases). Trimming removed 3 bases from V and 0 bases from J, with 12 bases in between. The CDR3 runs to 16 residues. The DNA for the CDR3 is TGTGCCAGCAGTTTTCGGCAGGGCGATAGCAATCAGCCCCAGCATTTT. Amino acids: CASSFRQGDSNQPQHF.

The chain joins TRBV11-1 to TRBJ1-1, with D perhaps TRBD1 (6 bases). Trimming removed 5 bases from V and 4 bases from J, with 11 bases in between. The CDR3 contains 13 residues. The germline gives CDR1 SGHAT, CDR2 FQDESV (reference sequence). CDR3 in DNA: TGTGCCAGCAGCCCCCGAGGGGGCACTGAAGCTTTCTTT. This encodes CASSPRGGTEAFF.

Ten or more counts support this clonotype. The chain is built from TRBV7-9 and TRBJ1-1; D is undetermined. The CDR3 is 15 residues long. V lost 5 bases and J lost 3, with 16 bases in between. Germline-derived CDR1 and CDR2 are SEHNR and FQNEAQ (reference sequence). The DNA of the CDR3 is TGTGCCAGCAGCCTCGGGGTAAACGTTGACACTGAAGCTTTCTTT. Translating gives CASSLGVNVDTEAFF.

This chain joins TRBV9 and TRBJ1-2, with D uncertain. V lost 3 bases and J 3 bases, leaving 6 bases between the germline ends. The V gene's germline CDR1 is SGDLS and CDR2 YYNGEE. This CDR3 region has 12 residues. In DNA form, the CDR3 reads TGTGCCAGCAGCGACGGGTACTATGGCTACACCTTC. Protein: CASSDGYYGYTF. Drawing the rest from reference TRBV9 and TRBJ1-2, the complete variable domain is DSGVTQTPKHLITATGQRVTLRCSPRSGDLSVYWYQQSLDQGLQFLIQYYNGEERAKGNILERFSAQQFPDLHSELNLSSLELGDSALYFCASSDGYYGYTFGSGTRLTVV.